One and the same sample provided the 23 T cell receptor beta chains below, sequenced in a study of shared clonotypes between healthy human individuals. TCRdb's table, derived via immunoSEQ multiplex PCR, lists solely in-frame clones and lacks some. This table holds approximately 620,000 clones, more than 95% found once. The sequenced sample was naive CD4+ T cells sorted from blood. Subset here: CD45RA+ positively selected. These receptors all come from a woman in her 30s in good health.

The rearrangement uses TRBV27 and TRBJ1-2; maybe TRBD1 (6 bases). The V end lost 2 bases, the J end lost 1 base, and 11 bases lay between the germline ends. Germline CDR1 reads MNHEY; CDR2 reads SMNVEV (reference sequence). The CDR3 is 15 amino acids. This CDR3 reads CASSLTGRVNYGYTF. In nucleotides, the CDR3 is TGTGCCAGCAGTTTAACAGGGAGGGTTAACTATGGCTACACCTTC.

The genes are TRBV15 and TRBJ2-5, with D possibly matching TRBD2 (6 bases). Matching the DNA end better, TRBJ2-7 makes the J call doubtful. The germline V gene encodes CDR1 LNHNV and CDR2 YYDKDF (reference sequence). This CDR3 contains 13 residues. The CDR3 region has the DNA TGTGCCACCAGCGGGGGACTTACATACGAGCAGTACTTC. It is translated as CATSGGLTYEQYF.

The chain combines TRBV25-1 with TRBJ2-2; 11 nucleotides match TRBD2. The CDR3 spans 18 residues. Germline V gene lookup returns CDR1 MGHDK and CDR2 SYGVNS. Trimming cost V 1 base and J 3 bases; bases outside gene matches: 7. CDR3 protein: CASSESVAGGPDTGELFF. DNA of the CDR3: TGTGCCAGCAGTGAATCGGTAGCGGGAGGGCCTGACACCGGGGAGCTGTTTTTT.

The chain employs TRBV5-1 and TRBJ1-1; 8 bases line up with TRBD1. V was clipped by 0 bases and J by 1 base; unmatched bases: 5. The CDR3 has 16 residues. Looked up from germline, CDR1 is SGHRS and CDR2 is YFSETQ. In DNA form, the CDR3 reads TGCGCCAGCAGCTTGGCCCGGGACAGGTGGAACACTGAAGCTTTCTTT. Amino acid sequence: CASSLARDRWNTEAFF. The full variable domain, with the rest looked up from reference TRBV5-1 and TRBJ1-1, is KAGVTQTPRYLIKTRGQQVTLSCSPISGHRSVSWYQQTPGQGLQFLFEYFSETQRNKGNFPGRFSGRQFSNSRSEMNVSTLELGDSALYLCASSLARDRWNTEAFFGQGTRLTVV.

The chain is built from TRBV28 and TRBJ2-5; 10 nucleotides agree with TRBD2. Germline V gene lookup returns CDR1 MDHEN and CDR2 SYDVKM. This CDR3 spans 16 amino acids. Germline trimming cut 7 bases from V and 9 bases from J; bases unmatched to any gene: 17. The DNA for the CDR3 is TGTGCCAGCACCCCCAGGGCTAGCGGGGGCCGGGGGCCCCAGTACTTC. Translating it yields CASTPRASGGRGPQYF.

This chain uses TRBV27 with TRBJ2-7, with D uncertain. The germline CDR1 and CDR2 sequences are MNHEY and SMNVEV (reference sequence). This CDR3 spans 13 amino acids. V lost 2 bases and J 0 bases, leaving 5 bases between the germline ends. The CDR3 DNA follows: TGTGCCAGCAGTTTAGATCGCTCCTACGAGCAGTACTTC. Translating gives CASSLDRSYEQYF.

The chain links TRBV27 to TRBJ1-5; 7 bases agree with TRBD1. Germline loops: CDR1 MNHEY, CDR2 SMNVEV (reference sequence). This CDR3 has 15 amino acids. V was clipped by 6 bases and J by 2 bases; unmatched bases: 7. CDR3 in amino acids: CASRMLQGRNQPQHF. DNA of the CDR3: TGTGCCAGCAGGATGTTACAGGGGCGCAATCAGCCCCAGCATTTT.

The V gene is TRBV25-1, the J gene TRBJ2-5; 14 positions agree with TRBD2. The CDR3 contains 15 residues. Per the germline V gene, CDR1 is MGHDK and CDR2 is SYGVNS. V gave up 2 bases and J gave up 5 bases; unmatched junction bases: 1. In DNA form, the CDR3 reads TGTGCCAGCAGTGAACGGACTAGCGGGAGGGAGACCCAGTACTTC. Protein sequence: CASSERTSGRETQYF. The full variable domain, its missing parts supplied by reference TRBV25-1 and TRBJ2-5, is EADIYQTPRYLVIGTGKKITLECSQTMGHDKMYWYQQDPGMELHLIHYSYGVNSTEKGDLSSESTVSRIRTEHFPLTLESARPSHTSQYLCASSERTSGRETQYFGPGTRLLVL.

This clone was seen a single time. This chain connects TRBV1 to TRBJ2-1; TRBD1, the table's D call, was not compared with the DNA. TRBV1 is listed as a pseudogene. CDR3 size: 14 residues. The CDR3 region is CTSSHRGQGNEQFF. CDR3 nucleotide sequence: TGCACCAGCAGCCATCGCGGACAGGGGAACGAGCAGTTCTTC.

This clone appeared once. V gene TRBV7-2 combines with J gene TRBJ2-7; TRBD1 aligns across 7 bases. Germline lookup yields CDR1 SGHTA and CDR2 FQGNSA. V shed 4 bases and J 0 bases; nucleotides not matched to a gene: 0. This CDR3 contains 13 residues. The CDR3 region is CASSWTGSYEQYF. In nucleotides, the CDR3 is TGTGCCAGCAGCTGGACAGGCTCCTACGAGCAGTACTTC.

V usage is TRBV28 and J usage is TRBJ2-7; weak D call: TRBD2 (5 bases). Germline V gene sequence: CDR1 MDHEN, CDR2 SYDVKM. V shed 5 bases and J shed 4 bases, with 12 bases lying between them. The CDR3 is 13 amino acids. The CDR3 bases are TGTGCCAGCAGTGTCCCGGGGTATTACGAGCAGTACTTC. Residues: CASSVPGYYEQYF. The full variable domain, rest sourced from reference TRBV28 and TRBJ2-7, is DVKVTQSSRYLVKRTGEKVFLECVQDMDHENMFWYRQDPGLGLRLIYFSYDVKMKEKGDIPEGYSVSREKKERFSLILESASTNQTSMYLCASSVPGYYEQYFGPGTRLTVT.

This chain connects TRBV28 to TRBJ1-1; no firm D call. This CDR3 comprises 12 residues. The germline V gene encodes CDR1 MDHEN and CDR2 SYDVKM. Trimming pared 7 bases from V and 4 bases from J, leaving 10 bases between. CDR3 DNA: TGTGCCAGCAAGGCTCTCGGCACTGAAGCTTTCTTT. It is translated as CASKALGTEAFF. Combining the CDR3 with reference TRBV28 and TRBJ1-1 gives the whole variable domain DVKVTQSSRYLVKRTGEKVFLECVQDMDHENMFWYRQDPGLGLRLIYFSYDVKMKEKGDIPEGYSVSREKKERFSLILESASTNQTSMYLCASKALGTEAFFGQGTRLTVV.

The chain uses TRBV28 and TRBJ1-1, with 12 bases matching TRBD1. J lost 4 bases, V lost 3 bases, and 3 bases had no gene match. CDR3 length equals 15 residues. Germline CDR1 MDHEN, CDR2 SYDVKM. The DNA for the CDR3 is TGTGCCAGCAGTTTCGGGACAGGGGGCATCACTGAAGCTTTCTTT. It specifies CASSFGTGGITEAFF.

CDR3 in amino acids: CASSEASGPGYEQYF. The CDR3 bases are TGTGCCAGCAGTGAAGCTTCGGGACCAGGCTACGAGCAGTACTTC. The V and J genes are TRBV25-1 and TRBJ2-7; D may match TRBD1 or TRBD2 (5 bases each). The CDR3 totals 15 residues. V dropped 2 bases and J dropped 3 bases, with 14 bases sitting between them. Germline V gene sequence: CDR1 MGHDK, CDR2 SYGVNS.

As to this clone: The sample contains more than one DNA sequence encoding this CDR3. The chain carries TRBV30 and TRBJ2-1; D might be TRBD1 (6 bases). The V end was cut by 2 bases, the J end by 7 bases, with 6 bases between. The CDR3 loop spans 11 amino acids. Germline V gene lookup returns CDR1 GTSNPN and CDR2 SVGIG (reference sequence). CDR3 protein: CAWSQGNEQFF. The CDR3 bases are TGTGCCTGGAGTCAGGGGAATGAGCAGTTCTTC. Variable domain in full (rest from reference TRBV30 and TRBJ2-1): SQTIHQWPATLVQPVGSPLSLECTVEGTSNPNLYWYRQAAGRGLQLLFYSVGIGQISSEVPQNLSASRPQDRQFILSSKKLLLSDSGFYLCAWSQGNEQFFGPGTRLTVL.

The rearrangement links TRBV10-3 to TRBJ2-7, with 7 bases fitting TRBD1. Germline V CDR1 and CDR2: ENHRY, SYGVKD. The trim removed 7 bases at V and 3 bases at J, leaving 9 bases unmatched. The CDR3 consists of 14 residues. The chain's CDR3 is CAITDRDEGYEQYF. CDR3 DNA sequence: TGTGCCATCACCGACAGGGACGAGGGCTACGAGCAGTACTTC.

The rearrangement joins TRBV18 to TRBJ2-3, with TRBD2 matching over 9 bases. The CDR3 totals 15 residues. The junction had 8 bases not matched to a gene; V was cut back by 4 bases and J by 6 bases. Germline values: CDR1 KGHSH, CDR2 LQKENI. DNA of the CDR3: TGTGCCAGCTCACGCATAGCGGGAGTAGCGGATACGCAGTATTTT. Encoded protein: CASSRIAGVADTQYF.

The chain joins TRBV7-6 to TRBJ2-7, with D possibly called TRBD1 or TRBD2 (5 bases each). CDR1 is SGHVS and CDR2 is FNYEAQ in the germline V gene. The V and J ends lost 2 bases and 6 bases respectively, with 17 bases between them. The CDR3 consists of 15 residues. CDR3: CASSLSEGSVFEQYF. Here the CDR3 DNA reads TGTGCCAGCAGCTTATCAGAGGGGTCGGTTTTCGAGCAGTACTTC.

V and J are TRBV5-5 and TRBJ2-5, with a tentative D call TRBD1 (6 bases). The CDR3 loop spans 18 amino acids. The V gene's germline CDR1 is SGHKS and CDR2 YYEKEE (reference sequence). The V gene lost 1 base and the J gene lost 0 bases, with 19 bases spanning the gap. The CDR3 reads CASSLRMDSIRYQETQYF. The CDR3 DNA follows: TGTGCCAGCAGCTTGAGGATGGACAGTATTAGGTACCAAGAGACCCAGTACTTC. Variable domain in full (rest from reference TRBV5-5 and TRBJ2-5): DAGVTQSPTHLIKTRGQQVTLRCSPISGHKSVSWYQQVLGQGPQFIFQYYEKEERGRGNFPDRFSARQFPNYSSELNVNALLLGDSALYLCASSLRMDSIRYQETQYFGPGTRLLVL.

This sequence joins TRBV29-1 and TRBJ1-5; 9 nucleotides align to TRBD1. The CDR3 length is 14 residues. Germline V CDR1 and CDR2: SQVTM, ANQGSEA. The junction had 8 bases not matched to a gene; V was cut back by 5 bases and J by 6 bases. The CDR3 DNA sequence: TGCAGCGTTACCGAACAGGGGGCAGGTCAGCCCCAGCATTTT. Translated, it gives CSVTEQGAGQPQHF.

The chain joins TRBV6-6 to TRBJ2-5; 7 nucleotides align to TRBD2. The CDR3 contains 16 residues. V shed 2 bases and J 1 base; nucleotides not matched to a gene: 7. The germline gives CDR1 MNHNY, CDR2 SVGAGI (reference sequence). The CDR3 loop is CASSYLRGRSQETQYF. The CDR3 DNA follows: TGTGCCAGCAGTTACCTGCGCGGGAGAAGCCAAGAGACCCAGTACTTC.

CDR3 in amino acids: CASSLFIEGFGYTF. In DNA form, the CDR3 reads TGTGCCAGCAGTTTATTTATTGAGGGTTTTGGCTACACCTTC. V is TRBV28 and J is TRBJ1-2; the D is unclear. Trimming left V 1 base short and J 7 bases short, with 13 bases between. This CDR3 is 14 amino acids long. The germline V gene has CDR1 MDHEN and CDR2 SYDVKM.

The chain combines TRBV4-1 with TRBJ1-1, with unresolved D. Germline V CDR1 and CDR2: MGHRA, YSYEKL. The CDR3 runs 15 residues. V lost 2 bases and J lost 1, with 11 bases in between. CDR3 bases: TGCGCCAGCAGCCAACCAACCAAGAAGAACACTGAAGCTTTCTTT. Translating gives CASSQPTKKNTEAFF.